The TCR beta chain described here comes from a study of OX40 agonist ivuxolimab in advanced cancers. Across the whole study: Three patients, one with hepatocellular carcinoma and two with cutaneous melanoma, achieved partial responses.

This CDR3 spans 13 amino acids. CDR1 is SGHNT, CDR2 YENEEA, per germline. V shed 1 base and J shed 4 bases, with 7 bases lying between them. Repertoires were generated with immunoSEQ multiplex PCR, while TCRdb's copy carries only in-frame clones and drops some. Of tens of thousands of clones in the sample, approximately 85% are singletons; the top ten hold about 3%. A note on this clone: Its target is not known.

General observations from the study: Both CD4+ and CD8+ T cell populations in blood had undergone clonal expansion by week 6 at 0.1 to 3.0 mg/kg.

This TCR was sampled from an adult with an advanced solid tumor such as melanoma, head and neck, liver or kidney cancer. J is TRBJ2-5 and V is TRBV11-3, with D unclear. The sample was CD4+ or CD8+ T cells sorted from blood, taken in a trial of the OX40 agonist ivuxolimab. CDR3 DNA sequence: TGTGCCAGCAGCTTAGGGCGGAGAGAGACCCAGTACTTC. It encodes CASSLGRRETQYF.